The clone carrying this T cell receptor beta chain was recorded at least ten times. The antigen remains unidentified. The CDR3 end is not reached by the read, which stops 3 residues before it; the germline J gene fills it in. The sample originates from a study of T cell clonality in common variable immunodeficiency. Patients and controls were mostly of Caucasian heritage. Study outcomes and limitations: What drives increased CVID clonality needs T cell subpopulation sequencing. Fewer TCRbeta clones were shared among CVID subjects than controls. Reportedly, TCR beta sequences from common variable immunodeficiency showed fewer deletions and N-nucleotide insertions.

Profiled with immunoSEQ multiplex PCR; TCRdb holds only in-frame clones, not every one. Reported are some 60,000 clones, none seen only once; the ten largest carry approximately 1.6%. CDR1 SEHNR and CDR2 FQNEAQ come from the germline V gene (reference sequence). V lost 1 base to trimming and J lost 10 bases, with 7 bases between them. The CDR3 extends over 12 amino acids. This receptor was obtained from a person aged 18 to 70 in good health. The rearrangement uses TRBV7-9 and TRBJ2-2; weak D call: TRBD1 (6 bases). Material: peripheral blood mononuclear cells. The chain's CDR3 is CASSLGGLELFF. CDR3 DNA (partial): TGTGCCAGCAGCTTAGGGGGGCTGGAG.